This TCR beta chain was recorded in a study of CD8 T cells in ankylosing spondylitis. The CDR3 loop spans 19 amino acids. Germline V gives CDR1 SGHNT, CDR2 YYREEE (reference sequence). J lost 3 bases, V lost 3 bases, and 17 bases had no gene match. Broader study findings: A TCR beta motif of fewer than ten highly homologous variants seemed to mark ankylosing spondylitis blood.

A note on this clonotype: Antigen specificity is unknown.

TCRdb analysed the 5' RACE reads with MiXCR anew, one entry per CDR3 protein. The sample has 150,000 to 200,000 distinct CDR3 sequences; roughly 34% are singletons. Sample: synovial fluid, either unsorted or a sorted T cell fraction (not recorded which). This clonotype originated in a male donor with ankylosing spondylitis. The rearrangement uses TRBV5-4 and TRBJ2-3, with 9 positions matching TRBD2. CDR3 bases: TGTGCCAGCAGCTACCAAACTCCTACCGGGACTAGCCCGACAGATACGCAGTATTTT. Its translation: CASSYQTPTGTSPTDTQYF.